The T cell receptor (beta chain) under discussion was sequenced for a study of T-cell memory formation after mild COVID-19. Overall study context: Largely, TCR clusters stayed within a single donor. Findings and caveats of the study: Clones that contracted from day 15 to 85 were balanced CD4/CD8, while later expanders leaned CD4+. That cross-reactive memory joined was suggested by some responding clones appearing in pre-infection memory.

This CDR3 region has 15 residues. CDR1 and CDR2 from the germline V gene are DFQATT and SNEGSKA (reference sequence). The junction had 6 bases not matched to a gene; V was cut back by 1 base and J by 3 bases. This clonotype has more than one count but fewer than ten. Its antigen remains unidentified. TCR alpha and TCR beta cDNA libraries carrying sample barcodes and UMIs came from 5'RACE with constant-segment primers. MiXCR, applied by TCRdb to the 5' RACE reads, yields one record per CDR3 protein. The sample has roughly 620,000 distinct CDR3 sequences, approximately 19% seen once; the top ten hold about 11%.

The sample comprised PBMCs or a T cell subset sorted from them (not recorded which). The origin of this receptor is an adult woman who had mild COVID-19 (a few samples of this study predate the infection). Cell type and time point are not known. The rearrangement joins TRBV20-1 to TRBJ2-7, with 10 bases that match TRBD1. The CDR3 is CSARGGDRGVYEQYF. CDR3 nucleotides: TGCAGTGCTAGAGGTGGGGACAGGGGCGTCTACGAGCAGTACTTC.